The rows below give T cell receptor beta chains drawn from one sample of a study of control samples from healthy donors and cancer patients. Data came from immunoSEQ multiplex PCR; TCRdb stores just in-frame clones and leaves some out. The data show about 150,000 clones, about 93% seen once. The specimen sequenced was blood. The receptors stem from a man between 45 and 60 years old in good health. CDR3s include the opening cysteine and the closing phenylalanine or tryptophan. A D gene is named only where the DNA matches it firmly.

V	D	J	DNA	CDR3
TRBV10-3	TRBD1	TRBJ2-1	TGTGCCATCAGGCCGGGACAGGGGGCTGGACTAGGACATGATGAGCAGTTCTTC	CAIRPGQGAGLGHDEQFF
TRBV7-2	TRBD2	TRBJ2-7	TGTGCCAGCAGCTTAGCTGCTGTGGGAGGGCACGAGCAGTACTTC	CASSLAAVGGHEQYF
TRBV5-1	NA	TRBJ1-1	TGCGCCAGCAGCTTGGCCGGGCAGGGCTACACTGAAGCTTTCTTT	CASSLAGQGYTEAFF
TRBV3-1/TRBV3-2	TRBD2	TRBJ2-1	TGTGCCAGCAGCCAACCACCCCGGACTAGCGGGAGCTTTGGTACCTATGAGCAGTTCTTC	CASSQPPRTSGSFGTYEQFF
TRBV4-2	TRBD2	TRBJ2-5	TGTGCCAGCAGCCAAGAACTAGCGGGAGACGTGGAGACCCAGTACTTC	CASSQELAGDVETQYF
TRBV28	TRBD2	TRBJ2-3	TGTGCCAGCAAAACTACTAGCGGGAGGAGGGCAGATACGCAGTATTTT	CASKTTSGRRADTQYF
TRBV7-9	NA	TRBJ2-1	TGTGCCAGCAGCCAGGTGGGCGATGAGCAGTTCTTC	CASSQVGDEQFF
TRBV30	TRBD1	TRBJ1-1	TGTGCCTGGAGTGGACAGGGCCTGGGTGAAGCTTTCTTT	CAWSGQGLGEAFF
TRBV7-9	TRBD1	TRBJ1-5	TGTGCCAGCAGCTTAGTCGGACAGGGGAGCAATCAGCCCCAGCATTTT	CASSLVGQGSNQPQHF
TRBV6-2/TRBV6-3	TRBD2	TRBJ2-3	TGTGCCAGCAGTTGGACTAGCGGGAGGGTGAGGGATACGCAGTATTTT	CASSWTSGRVRDTQYF
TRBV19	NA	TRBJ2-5	TGTGCCAGTAGTATAGGCGGTGGCGCGGGGAATCAAGAGACCCAGTACTTC	CASSIGGGAGNQETQYF
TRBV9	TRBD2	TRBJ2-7	TGTGCCAGCAGCCCACGGACTAGTCCATACAACTCCTACGAGCAGTACTTC	CASSPRTSPYNSYEQYF
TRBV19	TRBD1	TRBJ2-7	TGTGCCAGTAGTATGGGACAGGGTTTGACCTACGAGCAGTACTTC	CASSMGQGLTYEQYF
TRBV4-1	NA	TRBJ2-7	TGCGCCAGCAGCCAAAAGAAGTACGACGAGCAGTACTTC	CASSQKKYDEQYF
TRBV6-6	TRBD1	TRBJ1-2	TGTGCCAGCAGTGGGACAGTCTATGGCTACACCTTC	CASSGTVYGYTF